This T cell receptor (beta chain) appears in the sequencing data of a study of T cells in Graves' hyperthyroidism and ophthalmopathy. Study-level points and caveats: Researchers found most expanded thyroid clonotypes above 0.001 in blood as well.

The table lists this clonotype with many counts. Its antigen is not identified. CDR1 MNHEY and CDR2 SVGAGI come from the germline V gene. The CDR3 spans 13 residues. Trimming pared 6 bases from V and 5 bases from J, leaving 13 bases between. RNA transcripts yielded amplified TCR beta CDR3 regions. Primed by the HTBI set, a first-round RT-PCR was run on the TCR CDR3. Each CDR3 protein is one row after TCRdb ran MiXCR on the multiplex PCR reads. In the table there are approximately 610,000 distinct CDR3 sequences, about 15% of which are singletons. Pregnant or lactating patients were excluded, as were those with uncontrolled infection or other autoimmune disease. Diagnosis relied on clinical symptoms, serum thyroxine and TRAb, thyroid ultrasound and orbital computed tomography. Fresh peripheral blood, approximately 10 ml, yielded the PBMCs.

The source is a woman in her 40s with Graves' ophthalmopathy. The chain joins TRBV6-5 to TRBJ2-5, with a tentative D call TRBD2 (6 bases). The sequenced sample was blood. The CDR3 coding sequence is TGTGCCAGCAGAGCCCCTAGCGAGGAGACCCAGTACTTC. Amino acids: CASRAPSEETQYF.